These 9 T cell receptor beta chains were sequenced from one sample in a study of T cell changes during pregnancy in multiple sclerosis. The data were produced by immunoSEQ multiplex PCR, yet TCRdb's version contains in-frame clones alone and is incomplete. The table has tens of thousands of clones, about 90% seen once. Sequencing was performed on peripheral blood, taken in the first trimester of pregnancy. These receptors were collected from a female donor with multiple sclerosis, enrolled in a pregnancy study.

The V call is TRBV29-1, the J call TRBJ2-7, with D unresolved. CDR3 length: 13 residues. With 1 base removed from V and 3 bases from J, the gap between germline ends came to 10 bases. The germline CDR1 and CDR2 sequences are SQVTM and ANQGSEA. CDR3 protein: CSVEGSPGYEQYF. The CDR3 nucleotides read TGCAGCGTTGAAGGGTCTCCCGGCTACGAGCAGTACTTC.

This rearrangement joins TRBV19 to TRBJ1-1; unclear D gene. V lost 3 bases to trimming and J lost 1 base, with 9 bases between them. The CDR3 sequence is 14 residues long. From germline, CDR1 is LNHDA and CDR2 SQIVND (reference sequence). This chain's CDR3 is CASSILNGNTEAFF. The CDR3 DNA is TGTGCCAGTAGTATCTTAAACGGGAACACTGAAGCTTTCTTT.

The chain uses TRBV27 and TRBJ2-1, with 12 bases matching TRBD2. The junction had 6 bases not matched to a gene; V was cut back by 5 bases and J by 7 bases. This CDR3 contains 15 residues. The germline gives CDR1 MNHEY, CDR2 SMNVEV (reference sequence). CDR3 region: CASSELAGGGNEQFF. DNA for the CDR3: TGTGCCAGCAGTGAACTAGCGGGGGGTGGAAATGAGCAGTTCTTC.

V gene TRBV30 combines with J gene TRBJ2-7; D might be TRBD2 (6 bases). The CDR3 runs to 15 residues. Trimming removed 2 bases at V and 6 bases at J, with 20 bases between. The germline V gene has CDR1 GTSNPN and CDR2 SVGIG (reference sequence). The CDR3 is CAWSPKGGKASEQYF. The CDR3 nucleotides are TGTGCCTGGAGTCCCAAAGGCGGGAAAGCTAGCGAGCAGTACTTC.

This clone was found once. This CDR3 reads CASSPEASGPSSYNEQFF. The CDR3 coding sequence is TGTGCCAGCAGCCCAGAGGCTAGCGGCCCCAGCTCCTACAATGAGCAGTTCTTC. This chain links TRBV7-6 with TRBJ2-1; 7 bases agree with TRBD2. The CDR3 is 18 residues long. V gave up 5 bases and J gave up 0 bases; unmatched junction bases: 13. Per germline, CDR1 SGHVS and CDR2 FNYEAQ.

This clone has only one observation. The rearrangement uses TRBV6-1 and TRBJ2-7; 8 bases map to TRBD1. The germline V gene encodes CDR1 MNHNS and CDR2 SASEGT. The CDR3 totals 14 residues. The ends lost 7 bases at V and 5 bases at J; junction bases unmatched: 10. In DNA, the CDR3 is TGTGCCAGCAAACTAGGACAGGGTATCAACGAGCAGTACTTC. Translation gives CASKLGQGINEQYF.

This clone was recorded once. J is TRBJ1-5 and V is TRBV6-5; TRBD1 aligns across 11 bases. This CDR3 spans 14 amino acids. V shed 5 bases and J 4 bases; nucleotides not matched to a gene: 1. Germline CDR1 reads MNHEY; CDR2 reads SVGAGI. The CDR3 nucleotides are TGTGCCAGCAGTCGGGACAGGGGGAATCAGCCCCAGCATTTT. Its protein product is CASSRDRGNQPQHF.

This chain connects TRBV27 to TRBJ2-7; 14 bases are a match to TRBD2. The germline gives CDR1 MNHEY, CDR2 SMNVEV (reference sequence). This CDR3 comprises 18 residues. Trimming cost V 4 bases and J 0 bases; bases outside gene matches: 8. CDR3 sequence reads: CASSSKGLAGGFSYEQYF. CDR3 in DNA: TGTGCCAGCAGTTCAAAAGGACTAGCGGGAGGATTCTCCTACGAGCAGTACTTC.

V and J are TRBV11-2 and TRBJ2-7; 7 bases map to TRBD1. The V and J ends lost 5 bases and 2 bases, in that order; junction bases with no gene match: 9. CDR3 length: 15 amino acids. Germline V gene data show CDR1 as SGHAT and CDR2 as FQNNGV. As DNA, the CDR3 is TGTGCCAGCAGCCAACGGACAGGTGCCACCTACGAGCAGTACTTC. The encoded protein is CASSQRTGATYEQYF.